This T cell receptor (beta chain) was observed in a study of blood T cell repertoires in COVID-19. Libraries were prepared by immunoSEQ multiplex PCR; TCRdb keeps only in-frame clonotypes and omits some of them. Of 20,000 to 25,000 clones in the sample, roughly 80% were seen once. V dropped 7 bases and J dropped 5 bases, with 12 bases sitting between them. The CDR3 sequence is 11 residues long. Per the germline V gene, CDR1 is DFQATT and CDR2 is SNEGSKA (reference sequence). The receptor's source is a woman of 80 years or more with acute or convalescent COVID-19. The sample was peripheral blood. The chain employs TRBV20-1 and TRBJ2-7, with D perhaps matching TRBD2 (5 bases). For the CDR3, the DNA is TGCAGTGTCTTACTAGGAGACGAGCAGTACTTC. Protein product: CSVLLGDEQYF.